The next 20 T cell receptor beta chains were all read from a single sample in a study of cytomegalovirus exposure and HLA in healthy donors (dated by TCRdb to the late 2010s). Library preparation was by the immunoSEQ multiplex PCR assay. For the multiplex PCR, a mixture combining 60 forward primers for TCR Vbeta segments and 13 reverse primers for TCR Jbeta segments was used. TCRdb carries this immuneACCESS record with in-frame sequences only. Its versions omit some clonotypes, under half of them owing to an unresolved V gene in the studies checked, with the rest unexplained. The sample table holds roughly 190,000 clones, of which about 84% were seen once. 3.8% of the sample rests with the top ten. The sample comprised PBMCs. These receptors were taken from a man over 45 in good health and CMV-seronegative.

The chain is built from TRBV30 and TRBJ1-5; 7 bases are a match to TRBD1. Germline V gives CDR1 GTSNPN, CDR2 SVGIG (reference sequence). The CDR3 has 14 residues. The J segment lost 7 bases and the V segment lost 3 bases, leaving 9 bases of the junction unmatched. The CDR3 loop reads CAWSLGTVNQPQHF. In nucleotides, the CDR3 is TGTGCCTGGAGCTTAGGGACAGTCAACCAGCCCCAGCATTTT.

The chain carries TRBV15 and TRBJ1-1; D is undetermined. V was cut by 1 base and J by 3 bases, with 6 bases left in between. Germline-derived CDR1 and CDR2 are LNHNV and YYDKDF (reference sequence). The CDR3 length is 13 residues. As DNA, the CDR3 is TGTGCCACCAGCAGAGGTGAGGACACTGAAGCTTTCTTT. Its translation is CATSRGEDTEAFF.

This rearrangement joins TRBV27 to TRBJ2-7; D gene uncertain. Germline loops: CDR1 MNHEY, CDR2 SMNVEV (reference sequence). The CDR3 totals 12 residues. V lost 5 bases to trimming and J lost 0 bases, with 5 bases between them. Here the CDR3 reads CASSSYSYEQYF. The DNA for the CDR3 is TGTGCCAGCAGTAGCTACTCCTACGAGCAGTACTTC.

The chain combines TRBV7-7 with TRBJ2-5; D perhaps matches TRBD2 (6 bases). The CDR3 length is 12 residues. Germline V gives CDR1 SSHAT, CDR2 FNYEAQ (reference sequence). Between the trimmed V and J ends, which lost 4 bases and 7 bases, there was a span of 10 bases. The CDR3 loop reads CASSSQEGTQYF. CDR3 DNA sequence: TGTGCCAGCAGCTCCCAGGAGGGGACCCAGTACTTC.

The chain recombines TRBV9 with TRBJ2-1, with a tentative D call TRBD1 (5 bases). Germline CDR1 and CDR2: SGDLS and YYNGEE. V lost 2 bases and J lost 10, with 13 bases in between. This CDR3 has 13 amino acids. CDR3 nucleotide sequence: TGTGCCAGCAGCGTGTTACCAGGGCTGGAGCAGTTCTTC. Its translation: CASSVLPGLEQFF.

The genes are TRBV9 and TRBJ1-1, with 9 bases lining up with TRBD1. The CDR3 contains 15 residues. Germline assignment: CDR1 SGDLS and CDR2 YYNGEE. Trimming removed 4 bases from V and 2 bases from J; junction bases left unmatched: 6. CDR3 protein: CASSTGTGHNTEAFF. As DNA, the CDR3 is TGTGCCAGCAGCACCGGGACAGGGCATAACACTGAAGCTTTCTTT.

A note on this clone: The identical CDR3 is also encoded by other nucleotide sequences in the sample. The chain links TRBV5-1 to TRBJ1-1; D remains unclear. The CDR3 loop spans 12 amino acids. The V gene's germline CDR1 is SGHRS and CDR2 YFSETQ. V was shortened by 4 bases and J by 3 bases, with 7 bases between the two germline ends. As DNA, the CDR3 is TGCGCCAGCAGCACGGGTGACACTGAAGCTTTCTTT. Protein product: CASSTGDTEAFF.

This clone was seen only once. This chain uses TRBV10-3 with TRBJ2-1; D is undetermined. CDR1 and CDR2 (germline): ENHRY, SYGVKD. The CDR3 extends over 11 amino acids. With 6 bases removed from V and 6 bases from J, the gap between germline ends came to 6 bases. The CDR3: CAIRYSNEQFF. For the CDR3, the DNA is TGTGCCATCAGGTACAGCAATGAGCAGTTCTTC.

This chain joins TRBV6-5 and TRBJ2-1; D not certain. The V end was cut by 5 bases, the J end by 5 bases, with 10 bases between. This CDR3 comprises 13 residues. The germline gives CDR1 MNHEY, CDR2 SVGAGI. CDR3 sequence: CASSVNRDNEQFF. The DNA of the CDR3 is TGTGCCAGCAGTGTAAACCGAGACAATGAGCAGTTCTTC.

The rearrangement joins TRBV21-1 to TRBJ2-2; TRBD2, the D gene given by the table, was not confirmed from the DNA. TRBV21-1 is a known pseudogene. The CDR3 sequence is 19 residues long. The CDR3 DNA sequence: TGTGCCAGCAGCGCGGGACTAGCGGGGGGGCGCCCGAACACCGGGGAGCTGTTTTTT. Amino acid sequence: CASSAGLAGGRPNTGELFF.

This sequence joins TRBV5-1 and TRBJ2-7, with 8 nucleotides matching TRBD1. The CDR3 covers 14 residues. The junction had 2 bases not matched to a gene; V was cut back by 0 bases and J by 3 bases. Germline V gene sequence: CDR1 SGHRS, CDR2 YFSETQ. This chain's CDR3 is CASSLGQGSYEQYF. CDR3 bases: TGCGCCAGCAGCTTGGGACAGGGGAGCTACGAGCAGTACTTC.

The chain couples TRBV4-3 to TRBJ2-5, with 7 bases that match TRBD1. This CDR3 has 15 amino acids. In germline, CDR1 is LGHNA, CDR2 YSLEER. The V and J ends lost 1 base and 5 bases, in that order; junction bases with no gene match: 7. DNA of the CDR3: TGCGCCAGCAGCCAAGGGGGAAAAGGGGGCGAGACCCAGTACTTC. Translating gives CASSQGGKGGETQYF.

J is TRBJ1-1 and V is TRBV7-9; tentatively, D is TRBD1 (5 bases). Trimming took 1 base from V and 14 from J, leaving 14 bases between them. CDR3 length: 12 residues. Germline CDR1 and CDR2: SEHNR and FQNEAQ (reference sequence). CDR3 residues: CASSLDGRENFF. The CDR3 DNA sequence: TGTGCCAGCAGCTTAGATGGCAGGGAAAACTTCTTT.

The genes are TRBV5-6 and TRBJ1-1; D is unclear. This CDR3 has 12 residues. Germline CDR1 reads SGHDT; CDR2 reads YYEEEE. V lost 2 bases, J lost 0 bases, and 2 bases lay in between. For the CDR3, the DNA is TGTGCCAGCAGCTTCATGAACACTGAAGCTTTCTTT. This encodes CASSFMNTEAFF.

This CDR3 is CASSENEAGELFF. CDR3 nucleotides: TGCGCCAGCAGTGAGAATGAGGCCGGGGAGCTGTTTTTT. This chain connects TRBV10-1 to TRBJ2-2; no clear D. Germline CDR1 reads WNHNN; CDR2 reads SYGVQD (reference sequence). The CDR3 runs 13 residues. Trimming shortened V by 2 bases and J by 6 bases, and 7 bases separated the two germline ends.

The V and J genes are TRBV7-8 and TRBJ2-5; possible D gene TRBD1, 6 bases. This CDR3 region has 16 residues. The germline V and J ends were trimmed by 2 bases and 1 base, with 14 bases remaining between them. Germline CDR1 and CDR2: SGHVS and FQNEAQ. The CDR3 sequence: CASSLREGGGQETQYF. The CDR3, as DNA: TGTGCCAGCAGCTTAAGGGAAGGGGGTGGCCAAGAGACCCAGTACTTC.

Worth noting for this clone: One end of the junction is discordant with germline, which a read error may explain. The V gene is TRBV18, the J gene TRBJ1-2, with D perhaps matching TRBD1 (5 bases). The germline V gene has CDR1 KGHSH and CDR2 LQKENI. The CDR3 is 13 residues long. CDR3 loop: CANSPDKDYGYTF. Here the CDR3 DNA reads TGTGCCAACTCACCGGACAAGGACTATGGCTACACCTTC.

The chain carries TRBV6-5 and TRBJ1-2; TRBD1 aligns across 7 bases. Germline values: CDR1 MNHEY, CDR2 SVGAGI. With V trimmed by 9 bases and J by 7 bases, 11 bases remained unmatched. The CDR3 loop spans 13 amino acids. The CDR3 spells CASTGTALSGYTF. CDR3 nucleotides: TGTGCCAGTACTGGGACAGCCCTCAGTGGCTACACCTTC.

This rearrangement joins TRBV6-5 to TRBJ1-4; no reliable D call. Germline V gene data show CDR1 as MNHEY and CDR2 as SVGAGI. V lost 8 bases, J lost 6 bases, and 13 bases lay in between. The CDR3 has 13 amino acids. Here the CDR3 DNA reads TGTGCCAGCGGGAGCAGCCCCTATGAAAAACTGTTTTTT. Protein sequence: CASGSSPYEKLFF.

V is TRBV5-4 and J is TRBJ2-2; D remains unclear. This CDR3 comprises 13 residues. The V gene lost 0 bases and the J gene lost 4 bases, with 4 bases spanning the gap. Germline lookup yields CDR1 SGHNT and CDR2 YYREEE (reference sequence). The CDR3 sequence is CASSLGGTGELFF. The CDR3 bases are TGTGCCAGCAGCTTGGGAGGCACCGGGGAGCTGTTTTTT.